A single count supports the clone carrying this T cell receptor beta chain. Its cognate antigen is unknown. The CDR3 loop spans 14 amino acids. V was pared by 6 bases and J by 0 bases, with 11 bases between. Per the germline V gene, CDR1 is MNHNS and CDR2 is SASEGT. The entry originates in a study of ipilimumab plus nivolumab after autologous stem cell transplantation. Study outcomes and limitations: Per the authors, repertoire, Treg and microbiota data justify further study.

Measured with immunoSEQ multiplex PCR; TCRdb has only the in-frame clones, and not every one. The sample consists of about 43,000 clones, approximately 91% of them appearing once. Starting 14 to 28 days after autologous transplant, ipilimumab 1 mg/kg was given. Patients got 3 mg/kg IV nivolumab weeks 1, 4, 7, 10, then biweekly through week 26. Specimen: PBMCs, collected in a trial of ipilimumab plus nivolumab as post-transplant consolidation. The V gene is TRBV6-1, the J gene TRBJ1-1, with TRBD1 as a possible D gene (5 bases). This TCR derives from a male donor with multiple myeloma. CDR3 nucleotide sequence: TGTGCCAGCAGGATGGGGACGGTGAACACTGAAGCTTTCTTT. Encoded protein: CASRMGTVNTEAFF.